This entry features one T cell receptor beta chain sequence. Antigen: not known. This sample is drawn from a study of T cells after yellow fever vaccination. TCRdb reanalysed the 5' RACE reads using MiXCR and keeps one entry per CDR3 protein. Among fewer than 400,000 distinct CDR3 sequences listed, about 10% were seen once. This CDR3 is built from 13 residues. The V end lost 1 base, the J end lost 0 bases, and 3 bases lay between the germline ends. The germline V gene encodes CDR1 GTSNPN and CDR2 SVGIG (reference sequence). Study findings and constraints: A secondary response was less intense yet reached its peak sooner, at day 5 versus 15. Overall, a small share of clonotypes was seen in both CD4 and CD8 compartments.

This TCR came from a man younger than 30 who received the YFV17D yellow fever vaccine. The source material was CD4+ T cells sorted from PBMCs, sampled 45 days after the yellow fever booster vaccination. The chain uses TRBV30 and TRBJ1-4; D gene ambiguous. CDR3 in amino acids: CAWSGSTNEKLFF. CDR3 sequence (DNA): TGTGCCTGGAGTGGTTCAACTAATGAAAAACTGTTTTTT.